The 7 T cell receptor beta chains given below trace back to one sample, sequenced in a study of shared T cell receptors in the human thymus. Profiling relied on immunoSEQ multiplex PCR, and the TCRdb table lists in-frame clones only, not all of them. The sample consists of some 640,000 clones, more than 75% of them appearing once. Another study also made use of these data, one on human thymus T cells.

The sequenced sample was thymocytes. Source of these receptors: a boy in the first two years of life with a congenital heart defect.

The chain combines TRBV28 with TRBJ2-6, with D tentatively TRBD2 (6 bases). CDR3 length: 20 amino acids. Looked up from germline, CDR1 is MDHEN and CDR2 is SYDVKM. Trimming left V 6 bases short and J 2 bases short, with 26 bases between. The CDR3 DNA sequence: TGTGCCAGCAGAAAACCGGGACGGCGGGAAGGGTGGGCTGGGGCCAACGTCCTGACTTTC. As protein: CASRKPGRREGWAGANVLTF.

J is TRBJ2-3 and V is TRBV30; TRBD2 aligns across 10 bases. The ends lost 7 bases at V and 2 bases at J; junction bases unmatched: 9. CDR1 is GTSNPN, CDR2 SVGIG, per germline (reference sequence). This CDR3 contains 15 residues. DNA for the CDR3: TGTGCCTTTGGACCTAGCGGGGGACTCACAGATACGCAGTATTTT. Translating it yields CAFGPSGGLTDTQYF. The full variable domain, in which reference TRBV30 and TRBJ2-3 provide the parts outside the CDR3, is SQTIHQWPATLVQPVGSPLSLECTVEGTSNPNLYWYRQAAGRGLQLLFYSVGIGQISSEVPQNLSASRPQDRQFILSSKKLLLSDSGFYLCAFGPSGGLTDTQYFGPGTRLTVL.

This chain connects TRBV6-6 to TRBJ1-1; D is unclear. Germline assignment: CDR1 MNHNY and CDR2 SVGAGI (reference sequence). V lost 1 base, J lost 0 bases, and 6 bases lay in between. The CDR3 has 14 residues. The CDR3 sequence is CASSYFSMNTEAFF. For the CDR3, the DNA is TGTGCCAGCAGTTACTTCTCTATGAACACTGAAGCTTTCTTT.

The chain has TRBV30 and TRBJ2-1; the match to TRBD2 covers 9 bases. V was clipped by 0 bases and J by 4 bases; unmatched bases: 7. Germline V CDR1 and CDR2: GTSNPN, SVGIG (reference sequence). The CDR3 covers 16 residues. CDR3 residues: CAWSVLVAGEYNEQFF. For the CDR3, the DNA is TGTGCCTGGAGTGTACTAGTAGCGGGGGAATACAATGAGCAGTTCTTC.

CDR3 protein: CASSFGLGGEGYEQYF. Here the CDR3 DNA reads TGTGCCAGCAGCTTTGGGTTGGGGGGAGAGGGCTACGAGCAGTACTTC. The J gene is TRBJ2-7, the V gene TRBV7-9; possible D gene TRBD2, 6 bases. The CDR3 sequence is 16 residues long. Trimming stripped 3 bases from V and 3 bases from J, with 18 bases between. The V gene's germline CDR1 is SEHNR and CDR2 FQNEAQ (reference sequence).

The V and J genes are TRBV5-5 and TRBJ2-7; 8 nucleotides align to TRBD1. J gave up 7 bases and V 2 bases, and 8 bases lay outside the gene matches. Germline assignment: CDR1 SGHKS and CDR2 YYEKEE (reference sequence). CDR3 length equals 14 residues. CDR3 bases: TGTGCCAGCAGCTTTGGGCAGGGGGCGGGTGAGCAGTACTTC. It specifies CASSFGQGAGEQYF.

J is TRBJ1-6 and V is TRBV4-3; the D gene is possibly TRBD1 (5 bases). The CDR3 sequence is 18 residues long. Germline V gene data show CDR1 as LGHNA and CDR2 as YSLEER. Trimming removed 0 bases at V and 7 bases at J, with 19 bases between. CDR3 region: CASSQDRGGRRLNSPLHF. The CDR3 DNA is TGCGCCAGCAGCCAAGATAGGGGCGGGAGACGGTTAAATTCACCCCTCCACTTT.